This TCR beta chain derives from a study of T cells in Graves' hyperthyroidism and ophthalmopathy. Using 10 ml of fresh peripheral blood, PBMCs were prepared. Researchers amplified the TCR beta CDR3 regions from RNA transcripts. A first-round RT-PCR of the TCR CDR3 used the HTBI primer set. A single record per CDR3 protein comes from TCRdb applying MiXCR to the multiplex PCR reads. The sample shows around 300,000 distinct CDR3 sequences, about 15% of them seen only once. This CDR3 is built from 12 residues. CDR1 is DFQATT, CDR2 SNEGSKA, per germline (reference sequence). The germline V and J ends were trimmed by 0 bases and 6 bases, with 8 bases remaining between them.

V usage is TRBV20-1 and J usage is TRBJ1-1; D unresolved. This TCR came from a woman in her twenties or thirties with Graves' hyperthyroidism. The material sequenced was blood. CDR3 loop: CSAREDQPEAFF. As DNA, the CDR3 is TGCAGTGCTAGAGAGGACCAGCCTGAAGCTTTCTTT.